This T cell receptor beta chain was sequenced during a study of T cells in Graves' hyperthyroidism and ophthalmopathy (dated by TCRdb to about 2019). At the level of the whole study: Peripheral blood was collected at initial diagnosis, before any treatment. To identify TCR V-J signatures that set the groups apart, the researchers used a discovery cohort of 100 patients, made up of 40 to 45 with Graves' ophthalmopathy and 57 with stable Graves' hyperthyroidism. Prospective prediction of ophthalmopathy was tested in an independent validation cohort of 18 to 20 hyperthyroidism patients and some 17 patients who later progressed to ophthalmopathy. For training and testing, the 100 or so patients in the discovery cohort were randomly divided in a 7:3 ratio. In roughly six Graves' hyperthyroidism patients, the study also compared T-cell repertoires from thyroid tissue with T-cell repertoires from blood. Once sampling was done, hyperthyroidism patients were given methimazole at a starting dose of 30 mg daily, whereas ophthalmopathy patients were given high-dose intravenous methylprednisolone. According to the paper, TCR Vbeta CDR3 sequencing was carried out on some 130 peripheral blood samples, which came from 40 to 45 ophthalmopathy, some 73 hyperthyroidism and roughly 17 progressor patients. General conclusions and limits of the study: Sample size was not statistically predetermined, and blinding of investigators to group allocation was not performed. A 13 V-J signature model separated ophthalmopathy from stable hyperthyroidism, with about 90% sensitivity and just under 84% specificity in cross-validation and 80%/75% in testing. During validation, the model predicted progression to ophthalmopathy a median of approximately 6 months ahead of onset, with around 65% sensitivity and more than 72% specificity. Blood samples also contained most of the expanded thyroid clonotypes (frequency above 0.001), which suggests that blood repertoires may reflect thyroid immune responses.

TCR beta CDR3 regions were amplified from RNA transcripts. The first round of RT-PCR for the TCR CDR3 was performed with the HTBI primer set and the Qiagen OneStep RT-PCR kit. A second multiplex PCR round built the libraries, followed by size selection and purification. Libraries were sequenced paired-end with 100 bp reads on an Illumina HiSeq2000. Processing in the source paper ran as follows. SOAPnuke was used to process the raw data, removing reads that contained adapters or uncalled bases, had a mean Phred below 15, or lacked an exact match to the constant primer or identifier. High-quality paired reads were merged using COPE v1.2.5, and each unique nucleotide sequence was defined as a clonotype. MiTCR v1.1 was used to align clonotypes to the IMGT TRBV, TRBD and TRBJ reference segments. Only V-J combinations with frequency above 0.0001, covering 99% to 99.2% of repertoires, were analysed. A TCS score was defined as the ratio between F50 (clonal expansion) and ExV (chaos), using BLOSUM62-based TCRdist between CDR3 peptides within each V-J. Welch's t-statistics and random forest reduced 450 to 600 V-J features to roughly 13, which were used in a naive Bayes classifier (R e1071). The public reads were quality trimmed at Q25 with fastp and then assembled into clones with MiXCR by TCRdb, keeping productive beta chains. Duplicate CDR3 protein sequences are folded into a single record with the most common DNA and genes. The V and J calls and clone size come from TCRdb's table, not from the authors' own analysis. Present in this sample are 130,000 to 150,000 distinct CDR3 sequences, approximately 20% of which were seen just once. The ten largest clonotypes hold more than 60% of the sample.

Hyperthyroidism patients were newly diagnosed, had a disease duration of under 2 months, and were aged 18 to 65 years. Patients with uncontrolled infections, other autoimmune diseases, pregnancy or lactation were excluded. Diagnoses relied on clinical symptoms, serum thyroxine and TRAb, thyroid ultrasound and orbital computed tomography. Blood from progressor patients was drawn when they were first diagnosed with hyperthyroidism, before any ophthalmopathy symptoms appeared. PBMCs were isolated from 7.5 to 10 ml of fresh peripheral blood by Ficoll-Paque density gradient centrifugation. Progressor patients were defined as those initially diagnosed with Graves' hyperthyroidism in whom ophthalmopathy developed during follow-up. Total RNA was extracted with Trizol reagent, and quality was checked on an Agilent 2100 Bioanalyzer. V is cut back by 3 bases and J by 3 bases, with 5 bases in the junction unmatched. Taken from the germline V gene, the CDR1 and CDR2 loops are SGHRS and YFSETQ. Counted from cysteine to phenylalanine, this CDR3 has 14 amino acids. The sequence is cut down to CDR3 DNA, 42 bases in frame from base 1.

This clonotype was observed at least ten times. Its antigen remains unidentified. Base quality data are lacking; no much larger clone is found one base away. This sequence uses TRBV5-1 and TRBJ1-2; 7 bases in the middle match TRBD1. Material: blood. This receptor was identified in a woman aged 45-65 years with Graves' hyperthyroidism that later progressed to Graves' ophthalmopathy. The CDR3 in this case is CASSWGGTDYGYTF. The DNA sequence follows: TGCGCCAGCAGCTGGGGAGGGACAGACTATGGCTACACCTTC.